The T cell receptor (beta chain) under discussion was sequenced for a study of PD-L1 blockade in urothelial cancer. Study-wide context: Samples of blood were analyzed 3 weeks (second dose) and 6 weeks after treatment start.

The CDR3 runs 14 residues. The ends were cut back, 4 bases at V and 7 bases at J, with 16 bases in the middle. From germline, CDR1 is MNHEY and CDR2 SVGAGI. A remark on this clone: Its antigen is not identified.

Study findings and constraints: Lower than median blood TCR clonality before treatment predicted better survival.

What went into each PCR as a spike was synthetic TCR analog templates. TCRdb's copy holds only in-frame clones and misses some; the assay was immunoSEQ multiplex PCR. The sample carries just under 65,000 clones, around four fifths recorded once. The time point is: pretreatment peripheral blood. The starting material was PBMCs, obtained around atezolizumab (anti-PD-L1) treatment. The sequence was obtained from a man between 70 and 80 years old with urothelial cancer. J is TRBJ1-2 and V is TRBV6-5, with a tentative D call TRBD1 (6 bases). CDR3 residues: CASSFLTGSSGYTF. The CDR3 DNA is TGTGCCAGCAGTTTCTTGACAGGTTCCTCTGGCTACACCTTC.